The present T cell receptor (beta chain) was sequenced within a study of blood T cell repertoires in COVID-19. Study as a whole: The United States, Italy and Spain were the sources of the acute and convalescent COVID-19 samples. Sample material is recorded as cDNA or gDNA derived from T cells, B-cell-depleted T cells, or PBMCs.

CDR3 length equals 17 residues. Trimming cost V 1 base and J 0 bases, with 12 bases left between them. Germline assignment: CDR1 MGHRA and CDR2 YSYEKL. Clones were sequenced by immunoSEQ multiplex PCR, and TCRdb holds only the in-frame ones, with some missing. The sample lists 100,000 or so clones; around 81% were seen once. The sample consisted of peripheral blood. The chain uses TRBV4-1 and TRBJ1-4; D is possibly TRBD1 (6 bases). The source is a man aged 60 to 69 with acute or convalescent COVID-19. The CDR3 region has the DNA TGCGCCAGCAGCCAAGGAGGGACACTTGCAACTAATGAAAAACTGTTTTTT. Protein product: CASSQGGTLATNEKLFF.